This T cell receptor (beta chain) appears in the sequencing data of a study of blood T cell repertoires in COVID-19. About the study: Spain, Italy and the United States supplied samples that represented acute and convalescent COVID-19. PBMCs, B-cell-depleted T cells, or T cells were the source of the cDNA or gDNA that made up the material.

Authors' processing steps: Reference gene primer amplification gave estimated nucleated cell counts. TCRdb's table, derived via immunoSEQ multiplex PCR, lists solely in-frame clones and lacks some. V and J calls plus clone size are reproduced from that table; the DNA served to infer D and trimming. The profile shows around 60,000 clones, about 88% of them singletons. V lost 3 bases and J lost 1, with 15 bases in between. CDR3 length: 16 amino acids. CDR1 is SEHNR and CDR2 is FQNEAQ in the germline V gene (reference sequence). The sequenced sample consisted of peripheral blood. The TCR comes from an older man with acute or convalescent COVID-19. The chain uses TRBV7-9 and TRBJ1-1; no clear D. In DNA, the CDR3 is TGTGCCAGCAGCTTCCCCCCGGGAAAGGGGAACACTGAAGCTTTCTTT. Protein: CASSFPPGKGNTEAFF.